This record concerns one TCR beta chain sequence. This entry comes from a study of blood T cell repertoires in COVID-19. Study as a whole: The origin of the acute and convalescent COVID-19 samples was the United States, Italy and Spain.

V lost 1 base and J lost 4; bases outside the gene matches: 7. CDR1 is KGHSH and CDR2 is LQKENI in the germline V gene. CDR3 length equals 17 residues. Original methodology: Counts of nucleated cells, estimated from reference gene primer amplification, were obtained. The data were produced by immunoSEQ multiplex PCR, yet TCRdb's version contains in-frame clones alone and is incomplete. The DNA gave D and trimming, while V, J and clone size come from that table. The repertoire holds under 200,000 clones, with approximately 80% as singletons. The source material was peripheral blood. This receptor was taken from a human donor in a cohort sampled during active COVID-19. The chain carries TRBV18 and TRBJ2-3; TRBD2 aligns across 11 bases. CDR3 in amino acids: CASSPRLAGGAADTQYF. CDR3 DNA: TGTGCCAGCTCACCACGATTAGCGGGGGGGGCCGCAGATACGCAGTATTTT.